This TCR beta chain was sequenced during a study of T cells in Graves' hyperthyroidism and ophthalmopathy. Study overall: The initial diagnosis was the point when peripheral blood was collected, ahead of any treatment.

This clonotype turned up a few times. The antigen remains undetermined. The source material, RNA transcripts, was used to amplify TCR beta CDR3 regions. First-round RT-PCR targeting the TCR CDR3 was performed with the HTBI primer set. TCRdb re-called the multiplex PCR reads through MiXCR, storing one row per CDR3 protein. The table records around 600,000 distinct CDR3 sequences, 14% of them present only once. Whole-study findings and limits: Ophthalmopathy could be told apart from stable hyperthyroidism with a 13 V-J model.

This TCR was recovered from a woman in her forties or fifties with Graves' ophthalmopathy. The specimen was blood.

The CDR3 sequence: CASSRTSGRARGEQYF. In nucleotides, the CDR3 is TGTGCCAGCAGCAGGACTAGCGGGAGGGCCCGAGGAGAGCAGTACTTC. V usage is TRBV7-6 and J usage is TRBJ2-7; 15 bases are shared with TRBD2. The CDR3 spans 16 residues. Germline loops: CDR1 SGHVS, CDR2 FNYEAQ. Losses at the gene ends were 5 bases for V and 7 bases for J; bases not matched to a gene: 9.